This T cell receptor (beta chain) was recorded in a study of blood T cell repertoires in COVID-19. In the study overall: Material from acute and convalescent COVID-19 was sourced from the United States, Italy and Spain.

This table comes from immunoSEQ multiplex PCR, and its TCRdb copy is limited to in-frame clones, with some not included. In the table there are 80,000 to 100,000 clones, roughly 90% of which are singletons. With 2 bases removed from V and 1 base from J, the gap between germline ends came to 7 bases. From germline, CDR1 is MNHEY and CDR2 SVGEGT. The CDR3 loop spans 14 amino acids. The source material was peripheral blood. The clonotype comes from a human donor with active COVID-19. The donor label of this sample is uncertain. V gene TRBV6-2 or TRBV6-3 combines with J gene TRBJ2-3; the D gene is possibly TRBD2 (5 bases). CDR3 residues: CASSYQAGTDTQYF. For the CDR3, the DNA is TGTGCCAGCAGTTACCAAGCGGGCACAGATACGCAGTATTTT.